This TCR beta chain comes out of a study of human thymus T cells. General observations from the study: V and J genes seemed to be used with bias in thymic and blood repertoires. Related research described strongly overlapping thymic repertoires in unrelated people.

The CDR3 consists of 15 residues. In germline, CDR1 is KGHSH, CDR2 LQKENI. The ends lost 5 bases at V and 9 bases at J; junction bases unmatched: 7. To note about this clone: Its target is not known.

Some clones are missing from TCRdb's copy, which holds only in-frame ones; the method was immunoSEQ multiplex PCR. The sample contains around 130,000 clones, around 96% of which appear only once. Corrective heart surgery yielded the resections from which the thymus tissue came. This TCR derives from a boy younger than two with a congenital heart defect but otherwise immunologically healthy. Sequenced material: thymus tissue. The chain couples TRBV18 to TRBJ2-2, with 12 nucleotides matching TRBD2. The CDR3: CASSSGLAGFWELFF. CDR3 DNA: TGTGCCAGCTCATCGGGACTAGCGGGTTTCTGGGAGCTGTTTTTT.